A selection of T cell receptor beta chains follows, all from one sample in a study of metastatic and nonmetastatic thyroid tumors. TCRdb re-called the PCR reads via MiXCR. The sample yields 20,000 to 25,000 clones, just over 14% seen once. Sequenced sample: tumor tissue. Receptor source: a female donor with papillary thyroid cancer or a benign thyroid nodule (not recorded which). Some clones in this sample may be carry-over from other donors' samples. Each CDR3 is given with its conserved first and last residue. The D gene is left open where the match is weak. Where a row states a size, it is once, few, many or the class of an expanded clone; other rows omit it.

v_gene	d_gene	j_gene	abundance	len	CDR3nt	CDR3aa
TRBV12-3/TRBV12-4	TRBD2	TRBJ2-3	many	16	TGTGCCAGCAGTCCCTTAGCGGGGGGGAGCACAGATACGCAGTATTTT	CASSPLAGGSTDTQYF
TRBV10-2	.	TRBJ1-1	.	13	TGCGCCAGCAGATTGGGGGCGCGAACTGAAGCTTTCTTT	CASRLGARTEAFF
TRBV19	.	TRBJ1-5	many	15	TGTGCCAGTAGTTGGTCGAGCTATAGCAATCAGCCCCAGCATTTT	CASSWSSYSNQPQHF
TRBV7-3	TRBD1	TRBJ2-1	many	14	TGTGCCAGCAGCCTGGGACAGGGAGACAATGAGCAGTTCTTC	CASSLGQGDNEQFF
TRBV24-1	.	TRBJ1-6	medium-sized	12	TGTGCCACCAGTGATTTGTCGGGGCCCCTCCACTTT	CATSDLSGPLHF
TRBV6-2/TRBV6-3	TRBD2	TRBJ2-2	many	14	TGTGCCAGCAGTTTTGCGGGGAGGGCCGGGGAGCTGTTTTTT	CASSFAGRAGELFF
TRBV20-1	TRBD2	TRBJ2-2	many	15	TGCAGTGCTAGCCAGGGACTAGCGGGGGCCGGGGAGCTGTTTTTT	CSASQGLAGAGELFF
TRBV6-1	.	TRBJ1-2	many	11	TGTGCCAGCTACGAAAACGGAGGCTACACCTTC	CASYENGGYTF
TRBV18	TRBD1	TRBJ2-7	many	14	TGTGCCAGCGAACAGGGGGGTATTAACGACGAGCAGTACTTC	CASEQGGINDEQYF
TRBV19	TRBD1	TRBJ2-6	few	15	TGTGCCAGTAACGGGACAGTCGGTGGGGCCAAAGTCCTGACTTTC	CASNGTVGGAKVLTF
TRBV6-2/TRBV6-3	.	TRBJ2-4	many	11	TGTGCCAGCAGCGTCGGTCCTTTTCAGTACTTC	CASSVGPFQYF
TRBV19	TRBD1	TRBJ2-2	.	16	TGTGCCAGTAGTACTCTGGGACAGGGAAACACCGGGGAGCTGTTTTTT	CASSTLGQGNTGELFF
TRBV3-1	TRBD1	TRBJ1-6	many	14	TGTGCCAGCAGCCCCGGACAGGGGGCATCATCCCTCCACTTT	CASSPGQGASSLHF
TRBV6-1	.	TRBJ2-3	many	12	TGTGCCAGTACAGTTAGCACAGATACGCAGTATTTT	CASTVSTDTQYF
TRBV4-2	.	TRBJ1-3	many	17	TGTGCCAGCAGCCTCCTCGGACACCCGTCCGGTGGAAACACCATATATTTT	CASSLLGHPSGGNTIYF
TRBV3-1	.	TRBJ1-2	many	15	TGTGCCAGCAGCCAAGATTTGGGGCAGTACTATGGCTACACCTTC	CASSQDLGQYYGYTF
TRBV7-9	.	TRBJ1-5	many	13	TGTGCCAGCTCCCCGGGGGGAAATCAGCCCCAGCATTTT	CASSPGGNQPQHF
TRBV19	.	TRBJ1-1	many	13	TGTGCCAGCCGGCGAGGGGGAAACACTGAAGCTTTCTTT	CASRRGGNTEAFF
TRBV7-8	.	TRBJ1-2	many	13	TGTGCCAGCAGCTTAATTCAGGGGTTCGGCTACACCTTC	CASSLIQGFGYTF
TRBV3-1	.	TRBJ1-2	many	13	TGTGCCAGCAGCCAAGAGGGTCAATATGGCTACACCTTC	CASSQEGQYGYTF
TRBV12-3/TRBV12-4	.	TRBJ2-7	large	14	TGTGCCAGCAGTCCCGGCGGACTGCCGGAGGAGCAGTACTTC	CASSPGGLPEEQYF
TRBV18	.	TRBJ2-1	many	17	TGTGCCAGCTCACCATCCCCCCCTGGGAGCTCCTACAATGAGCAGTTCTTC	CASSPSPPGSSYNEQFF
TRBV5-1	.	TRBJ2-7	few	14	TGCGCCAGCAGCTTGGCAGGCAACTCCTACGAGCAGTACTTC	CASSLAGNSYEQYF
TRBV27	.	TRBJ2-1	few	14	TGTGCCAGCAGTGCCTCCATGATCCACAATGAGCAGTTCTTC	CASSASMIHNEQFF
TRBV24-1	.	TRBJ1-2	many	12	TGTGCCACCAGTGATAGCGATTATGGCTACACCTTC	CATSDSDYGYTF
TRBV12-3/TRBV12-4	.	TRBJ2-3	many	12	TGTGCCAGCAGTTTAAACTCAGATACGCAGTATTTT	CASSLNSDTQYF
TRBV7-2	.	TRBJ1-4	many	13	TGTGCCAGCAACTTCGACAGCAATGAAAAACTGTTTTTT	CASNFDSNEKLFF
TRBV6-4	.	TRBJ2-1	.	15	TGTGCCAGCAGTGACTCTGGCGGGAAACCCAATGAGCAGTTCTTC	CASSDSGGKPNEQFF
TRBV11-2	.	TRBJ2-7	many	14	TGTGCCAGCAGCACCCGACAGAGACCCTACGAGCAGTACTTC	CASSTRQRPYEQYF
TRBV19	TRBD1	TRBJ1-6	many	18	TGTGCCAGTAGTCGCTTCGGGACAGGGGGATCCTCGGGTTCACCCCTCCACTTT	CASSRFGTGGSSGSPLHF
TRBV2	.	TRBJ1-5	many	13	TGTGCCAGCAGCCAGGGGAACAATCAGCCCCAGCATTTT	CASSQGNNQPQHF
TRBV27	.	TRBJ2-3	medium-sized	14	TGTGCCAGCAGTTTAGACAGAAGCACAGATACGCAGTATTTT	CASSLDRSTDTQYF
TRBV18	.	TRBJ2-7	many	13	TGTGCCAGCTCACCACCCAGGGTATACGAGCAGTACTTC	CASSPPRVYEQYF
TRBV7-8	TRBD2	TRBJ2-2	many	16	TGTGCCAGCAGCTTACCAGCTAGCGGGGTCGCCGGGGAGCTGTTTTTT	CASSLPASGVAGELFF
TRBV7-2	.	TRBJ2-5	many	14	TGTGCCAGCAGCTTTAATAGGGGCAAAGAGACCCAGTACTTC	CASSFNRGKETQYF
TRBV30	.	TRBJ2-7	.	14	TGTGCCTGGAGTGTAGGCTCCAGTGGCTACGAGCAGTACTTC	CAWSVGSSGYEQYF
TRBV3-1	TRBD1	TRBJ2-7	.	16	TGTGCCAGCATCGCAGCCCCGGGACAGGTCTCCCACGAGCAGTACTTC	CASIAAPGQVSHEQYF
TRBV4-1	.	TRBJ2-1	many	13	TGCGCCAGCAGCCCAATGACTAGCAATGAGCAGTTCTTC	CASSPMTSNEQFF
TRBV6-1	.	TRBJ1-6	few	15	TGTGCCAGCATGCCCGGACTAGGTGGAAATTCACCCCTCCACTTT	CASMPGLGGNSPLHF
TRBV29-1	TRBD1	TRBJ1-2	many	12	TGCAGCGTCGGGACAGGAGGAAGTGGCTACACCTTC	CSVGTGGSGYTF
TRBV7-7	TRBD2	TRBJ2-5	many	16	TGTGCCAGCAGCTTAGGACTAGCGGGAGGACAAGAGACCCAGTACTTC	CASSLGLAGGQETQYF
TRBV7-9	.	TRBJ2-5	many	15	TGTGCCAGCAGCTTAGAACGGACAGCCCAAGAGACCCAGTACTTC	CASSLERTAQETQYF
TRBV20-1	.	TRBJ2-3	.	13	TGCAGTGCCGAGGGGGTCGACACATATACGCAGTATTTT	CSAEGVDTYTQYF
TRBV5-4	TRBD2	TRBJ2-1	many	17	TGTGCCAGCAGCTTGACTAGCGGGGCCGTTACCTACAATGAGCAGTTCTTC	CASSLTSGAVTYNEQFF
TRBV5-1	TRBD1	TRBJ1-4	many	15	TGCGCCAGCAGCCCGGGGGGGACAGCAAATGAAAAACTGTTTTTT	CASSPGGTANEKLFF